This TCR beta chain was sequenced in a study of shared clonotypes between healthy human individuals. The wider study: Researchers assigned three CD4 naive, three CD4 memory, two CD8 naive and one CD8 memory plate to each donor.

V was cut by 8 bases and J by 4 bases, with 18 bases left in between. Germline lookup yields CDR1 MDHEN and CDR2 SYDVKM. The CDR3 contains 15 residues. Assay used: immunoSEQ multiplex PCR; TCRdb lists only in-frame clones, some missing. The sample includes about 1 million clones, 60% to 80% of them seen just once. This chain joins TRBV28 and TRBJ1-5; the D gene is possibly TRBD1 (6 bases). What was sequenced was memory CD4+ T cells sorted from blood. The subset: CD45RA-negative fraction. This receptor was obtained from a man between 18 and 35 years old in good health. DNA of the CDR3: TGTGCCAGCCAAGGGGGGGCAGGTGGGAATCAGCCCCAGCATTTT. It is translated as CASQGGAGGNQPQHF. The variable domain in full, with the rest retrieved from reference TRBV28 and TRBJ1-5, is DVKVTQSSRYLVKRTGEKVFLECVQDMDHENMFWYRQDPGLGLRLIYFSYDVKMKEKGDIPEGYSVSREKKERFSLILESASTNQTSMYLCASQGGAGGNQPQHFGDGTRLSIL.